This T cell receptor (beta chain) derives from a study of blood T cell repertoires in COVID-19. Study at large: The study drew acute and convalescent COVID-19 samples from the United States, Italy and Spain. Sources were T cells, B-cell-depleted T cells, or PBMCs; the material itself was cDNA or gDNA.

Germline V CDR1 and CDR2: LNHDA, SQIVND (reference sequence). Trimming pared 10 bases from V and 7 bases from J, leaving 22 bases between. This CDR3 spans 14 amino acids. This clone was seen a single time. Original processing notes: Amplified reference gene primers provided the basis for estimating nucleated cell counts. The repertoire was sequenced with immunoSEQ multiplex PCR; TCRdb's copy has only in-frame clones and lacks some. V, J and clone size are taken as reported in that table, and D and trimming were inferred from the DNA itself. The sample holds approximately 190,000 clones, around 84% seen once.

This sequence was found in a human donor in a cohort sampled during active COVID-19. V and J are TRBV19 and TRBJ1-2; D is perhaps TRBD1 (6 bases). The source material was peripheral blood. In DNA form, the CDR3 reads TGTGCCACTCAGGGGCAGGGGAGGGTGGGTGGCTACACCTTC. Its translation: CATQGQGRVGGYTF.